What follows describes a single TCR beta chain. Its target is not known. Stated time point: week 11, during vaccination. All doses held 300 ug of mutant IDH1 20-mer peptide, with topical imiquimod. The V gene end was trimmed by 4 bases and the J gene end by 4 bases; junction bases not matched to a gene: 6. CDR3 length: 16 residues. Germline loops: CDR1 LNHDA, CDR2 SQIVND (reference sequence). Libraries were prepared by immunoSEQ multiplex PCR; TCRdb keeps only in-frame clonotypes and omits some of them. Among roughly 25,000 clones listed, approximately 79% were seen once. This sample was included in a study of a mutant IDH1 vaccine in newly diagnosed glioma. Study-level information: Eight vaccinations went to patients in weeks 1, 3, 5, 7, 11, 15, 19, 23. The sex distribution of treated patients was 62.5% male and around 40% female, with a mean age of roughly 40 years. Most patients had radiochemotherapy with temozolomide before enrollment; others had one alone.

V gene TRBV19 combines with J gene TRBJ2-2, with 10 bases aligning to TRBD2. This specimen consisted of PBMCs, obtained from a glioma patient whose treatment included an IDH1 peptide vaccine. The TCR comes from a man aged 40-55 years with glioma. CDR3 bases: TGTGCCAGTAGTAACGCTCTAGCGGGAGCCACCGGGGAGCTGTTTTTT. Protein sequence: CASSNALAGATGELFF.